This T cell receptor (beta chain) was obtained from a study of technical replicates of blood from several donors. The CDR3 totals 14 residues. Between the trimmed V and J ends, which lost 2 bases and 4 bases, there was a span of 9 bases. Germline CDR1 reads SEHNR; CDR2 reads FQNEAQ (reference sequence). Assay used: immunoSEQ multiplex PCR; TCRdb lists only in-frame clones, some missing. The sample shows approximately 70,000 clones, just under 95% of them seen only once. This receptor was taken from a human donor in good health. The source material was T cells isolated from PBMCs. The chain employs TRBV7-9 and TRBJ2-1, with a possible D match to TRBD2 (6 bases). For the CDR3, the DNA is TGTGCCAGCAGCTTAACGGGAGCGTACAATGAGCAGTTCTTC. Amino acid sequence: CASSLTGAYNEQFF.